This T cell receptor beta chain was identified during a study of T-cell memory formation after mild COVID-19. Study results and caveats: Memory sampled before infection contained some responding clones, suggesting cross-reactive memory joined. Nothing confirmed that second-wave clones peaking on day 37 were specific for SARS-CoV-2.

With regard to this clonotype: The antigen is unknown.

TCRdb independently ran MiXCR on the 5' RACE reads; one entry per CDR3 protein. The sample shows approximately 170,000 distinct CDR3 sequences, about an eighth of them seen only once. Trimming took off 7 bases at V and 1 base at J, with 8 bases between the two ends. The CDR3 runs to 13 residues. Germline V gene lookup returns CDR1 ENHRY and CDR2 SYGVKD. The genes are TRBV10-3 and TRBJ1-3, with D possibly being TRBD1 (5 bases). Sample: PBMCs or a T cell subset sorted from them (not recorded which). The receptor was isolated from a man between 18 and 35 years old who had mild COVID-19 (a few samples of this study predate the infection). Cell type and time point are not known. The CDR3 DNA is TGTGCCATCATGCAGGGTTCTGGAAACACCATATATTTT. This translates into CAIMQGSGNTIYF.